This section outlines one T cell receptor beta chain sequence together with its context. Since all of the isolated RNA was reverse transcribed, expressed TCRB transcripts were what got sequenced. Some clones are missing from TCRdb's copy, which holds only in-frame ones; the method was immunoSEQ multiplex PCR. The sample carries 15,000 to 20,000 clones, about 53% recorded once. The sample belongs to a study of beta chain features in type 1 diabetes. Across the whole study: Age and gender were similar between patients and healthy donors, as were cell yields.

Per germline, CDR1 SGHNT and CDR2 YYREEE (reference sequence). The V end lost 4 bases, the J end lost 5 bases, and 18 bases lay between the germline ends. The CDR3 length is 15 residues. One heparinised blood draw averaging around 100 mL was given by each donor. Isolation of CD4+ naive, central memory, regulatory and stem cell-like memory cells was achieved by sorting via CD45RO/CCR7/CD25/CD127/CD95/CD27. Sequences were obtained from stem cell memory CD4+ T cells from blood. The receptor comes from a man in his late teens or twenties in good health. The rearrangement links TRBV5-4 to TRBJ2-5; tentatively, D is TRBD2 (6 bases). The CDR3 bases are TGTGCCAGCAGCCGGGGAATAGGCGGGGAGGAGACCCAGTACTTC. Translated: CASSRGIGGEETQYF.